This T cell receptor (beta chain) stems from a study of T-cell reconstitution after alpha-beta-depleted transplantation in children (dated by TCRdb to about 2016). Regarding the study in general: The study quantitatively tracked T-cell immune reconstitution after TCRalphabeta/CD19-depleted allogeneic hematopoietic cell transplantation in children using TCR repertoire profiling.

Points the paper makes about the study in general: The frequencies of hyperexpanded clones fell over the following months, and after one year, T-cell counts and TCRbeta diversity were mostly attributed to newly produced T cells. The apparently early recovery of alphabetaT-cell counts about two months after transplant reportedly depended on only several hundred rapidly expanded clones that came from non-depleted graft cells. The high TCRbeta diversity at day 60 in some patients was ascribed to recipient T cells and intrathymic progenitors that had survived conditioning.

The sample holds many counts of this clonotype. Its antigen remains unidentified. Nothing much larger sits one base from this clone, and base qualities are not available. This specimen's treatment or condition label, interpreted: allogeneic hematopoietic cell transplantation with graft depleted of TCRalphabeta T cells and CD19 B cells. Transplant recipients were children who received TCRalphabeta/CD19-depleted allogeneic hematopoietic cell grafts. The method was PCR. Data came from an Illumina HiSeq 2500. TCR libraries were prepared with molecular barcoding, using unique molecular identifiers to normalize TCRbeta repertoire quantification. TCRdb reprocessing: public reads trimmed at Q25 with fastp, clones called with MiXCR, in-frame beta chains kept. Rows with one shared CDR3 protein collapse into an entry with the most common genes and DNA. The table for this sample lists over 150,000 distinct CDR3 sequences; 6.6% of them were counted only once. In total, the top ten clones hold less than 7% of the sample.

Deletion took 1 base off V and 5 bases off J, with a span of 11 bases between the germline ends. The CDR3 covers 13 residues, taking in both the cysteine and the phenylalanine. The entry retains the CDR3 DNA only, 39 bases that are in frame from base 1. The germline V gene (reference sequence) supplies CDR1 DFQATT and CDR2 SNEGSKA. The sample in question was PBMCs, obtained before TCRalphabeta/CD19-depleted stem cell transplant. This receptor was identified in a boy aged 2 to 10 with acute lymphoblastic leukemia, due to receive a stem cell transplant. This receptor chain uses TRBV20-1 and TRBJ2-5, with the D gene not clear enough to name. In nucleotides, the sequence is TGCAGTGCTAGAGGGACCACCCTGGAGACCCAGTACTTC. It is translated as CSARGTTLETQYF.